The text below deals with one TCR beta chain. The antigen is undetermined. A junction boundary mismatches the germline segment, possibly from a read error. This CDR3 spans 16 amino acids. From germline, CDR1 is SGHAT and CDR2 FQNNGV. These data belong to a study of tumor-infiltrating lymphocytes in primary liver carcinoma. As for the study in general: Each of the samples returned roughly 3.65 to 7.5 million productive TCRbeta reads (a yield similar across tissue types).

Total RNA amounting to around 530 ng was the source from which TCR beta cDNA was made with a constant-region primer. Three-round nested multiplex PCR performed with slightly modified ARM-PCR produced the TCR beta libraries. Researchers ran the first two PCR rounds for about 11 cycles each with TRBV1-TRBV30 forward primers and a C-beta reverse primer. TCRdb re-called the multiplex PCR reads with MiXCR, one entry per CDR3 protein. The table lists 85,000 to 100,000 distinct CDR3 sequences, less than 75% of them singletons. Starting material for RNA and DNA co-extraction consisted of roughly 19-34 mg of unsorted bulk tissue. Every patient had chronic HBV infection and was treatment-naive. Study-wide results and limits: Among the pair types, tumor region pairs showed more overlap than tumor-adjacent and tumor-blood pairs. Top-250-clone fractions were significantly higher in tumors than in blood (p = 0.039).

The chain has TRBV11-2 and TRBJ2-5, with TRBD1 as a possible D gene (6 bases). The clonotype was recovered from a man aged 40-50 years with primary liver carcinoma and hepatitis B virus infection. Sequenced sample: tumor-adjacent normal liver tissue. The CDR3 DNA reads as TGTACCAGCAGCTTAGGCCTGGCAGGGGACGGAGAGACCCAGTACTTC. This codes for CTSSLGLAGDGETQYF. Together with reference TRBV11-2 and TRBJ2-5, the CDR3 gives the full variable domain: EAGVAQSPRYKIIEKRQSVAFWCNPISGHATLYWYQQILGQGPKLLIQFQNNGVVDDSQLPKDRFSAERLKGVDSTLKIQPAKLEDSAVYLCTSSLGLAGDGETQYFGPGTRLLVL.